These 14 T cell receptor beta chains came from one sample sequenced in a study of blood T cell repertoires in COVID-19. The protocol was immunoSEQ multiplex PCR, while the TCRdb copy is restricted to in-frame clones and leaves out a portion. Here the sample spans 430,000 or so clones, roughly 88% being singletons. Sequenced material: PBMCs or T cells enriched from blood (not recorded which). The receptor set was obtained from a woman aged 18-35 years who had been exposed to COVID-19.

This clone came up once. This chain connects TRBV6-5 to TRBJ1-3, with D possibly being TRBD1 (6 bases). CDR1 is MNHEY, CDR2 SVGAGI, per germline. The length of the CDR3 is 13 residues. The germline V and J ends were trimmed by 10 bases and 4 bases, with 14 bases remaining between them. This CDR3 is CATTRGTGNTIYF. DNA for the CDR3: TGTGCCACGACCAGGGGAACCGGAAACACCATATATTTT.

V and J are TRBV7-9 and TRBJ1-4; 11 nucleotides align to TRBD1. This CDR3 contains 14 residues. The V segment lost 5 bases and the J segment 8 bases; nucleotides outside the gene matches: 4. Per germline, CDR1 SEHNR and CDR2 FQNEAQ (reference sequence). The CDR3 sequence: CASSRTGGREKLFF. DNA of the CDR3: TGTGCCAGCAGCCGGACAGGGGGCAGAGAAAAACTGTTTTTT.

Only one count was recorded for this clone. The genes are TRBV20-1 and TRBJ2-7; the D gene is possibly TRBD2 (7 bases). V was clipped by 3 bases and J by 3 bases, with 18 bases between them. Germline CDR1 and CDR2: DFQATT and SNEGSKA (reference sequence). The CDR3 is made up of 15 amino acids. The CDR3 DNA follows: TGCAGTGCTAGTGGGGGGGGCCTAAGGGGCTACGAGCAGTACTTC. Translated, it gives CSASGGGLRGYEQYF.

J is TRBJ2-7 and V is TRBV20-1; tentative D call: TRBD1 (5 bases). The CDR3 extends over 11 amino acids. Germline values: CDR1 DFQATT, CDR2 SNEGSKA (reference sequence). Trimming took 6 bases from V and 6 from J, leaving 12 bases between them. The CDR3 sequence is CSAGQVPEQYF. CDR3 nucleotides: TGCAGTGCCGGACAAGTGCCCGAGCAGTACTTC.

The chain links TRBV25-1 to TRBJ2-6, with 9 bases fitting TRBD1. The CDR3 is made up of 16 amino acids. Germline trimming cut 4 bases from V and 4 bases from J; bases unmatched to any gene: 5. The germline V gene has CDR1 MGHDK and CDR2 SYGVNS. CDR3 bases: TGTGCCAGCAGTGGGGGACAGGGATCAGGGGCCAACGTCCTGACTTTC. This sequence encodes CASSGGQGSGANVLTF.

The chain carries TRBV25-1 and TRBJ1-3; TRBD1 agrees at 9 bases. Germline values: CDR1 MGHDK, CDR2 SYGVNS. This CDR3 has 16 residues. The ends lost 4 bases at V and 2 bases at J; junction bases unmatched: 6. CDR3 in DNA: TGTGCCAGCAGTGCGGAAGGACAGGGGACTGGAAACACCATATATTTT. Amino acids: CASSAEGQGTGNTIYF.

The V and J genes are TRBV4-2 and TRBJ2-1; no reliable D call. The germline V gene has CDR1 LGHNA and CDR2 YNFKEQ. Trimming pared 0 bases from V and 6 bases from J, leaving 6 bases between. The CDR3 consists of 13 residues. The CDR3 spells CASSQDRSNEQFF. The CDR3 nucleotides are TGTGCCAGCAGCCAAGATAGATCCAATGAGCAGTTCTTC.

The CDR3 region is CASSPPRLAGTYEQYF. CDR3 DNA: TGTGCCAGCTCACCACCGAGGTTAGCGGGCACCTACGAGCAGTACTTC. The rearrangement uses TRBV18 and TRBJ2-7; 7 bases align to TRBD2. V trimming: 0 bases; J trimming: 2 bases; junction bases outside the gene matches: 7. Per germline, CDR1 KGHSH and CDR2 LQKENI. This CDR3 comprises 16 residues. Full variable domain (outside the CDR3, taken from reference TRBV18 and TRBJ2-7): NAGVMQNPRHLVRRRGQEARLRCSPMKGHSHVYWYRQLPEEGLKFMVYLQKENIIDESGMPKERFSAEFPKEGPSILRIQQVVRGDSAAYFCASSPPRLAGTYEQYFGPGTRLTVT.

This chain joins TRBV7-9 and TRBJ2-1, with 9 positions matching TRBD2. Looked up from germline, CDR1 is SEHNR and CDR2 is FQNEAQ (reference sequence). The ends lost 3 bases at V and 4 bases at J; junction bases unmatched: 13. This CDR3 is built from 18 residues. As DNA, the CDR3 is TGTGCCAGCAGCTTTAGGGGGTTAGCGGGAGAATCGTACAATGAGCAGTTCTTC. Translated: CASSFRGLAGESYNEQFF.

J is TRBJ2-2 and V is TRBV4-1, with a tentative D call TRBD1 (5 bases). Germline CDR1 is MGHRA and CDR2 is YSYEKL. V dropped 0 bases and J dropped 4 bases, with 12 bases sitting between them. The CDR3 has 16 amino acids. The CDR3 DNA reads TGCGCCAGCAGCCAAGAGGTTAGGGGCAGCACCGGGGAGCTGTTTTTT. Its translation is CASSQEVRGSTGELFF.

This clone was seen only once. V and J are TRBV5-5 and TRBJ2-2; D remains ambiguous. Between the trimmed V and J ends, which lost 1 base and 1 base, there was a span of 11 bases. There are 16 residues in the CDR3. From germline, CDR1 is SGHKS and CDR2 YYEKEE (reference sequence). CDR3 DNA sequence: TGTGCCAGCAGCTTGTTTGCGTCATGGAACACCGGGGAGCTGTTTTTT. Translating it yields CASSLFASWNTGELFF.

J is TRBJ2-7 and V is TRBV7-9; D perhaps matches TRBD1 (5 bases). Germline CDR1 reads SEHNR; CDR2 reads FQNEAQ (reference sequence). CDR3 length: 14 residues. The V end was cut by 5 bases, the J end by 4 bases, with 15 bases between. The CDR3 loop reads CASSILDTEYEQYF. CDR3 DNA sequence: TGTGCCAGCAGCATCCTGGACACTGAGTACGAGCAGTACTTC.

The chain recombines TRBV4-2 with TRBJ2-3; 13 bases are shared with TRBD2. CDR3 size: 18 residues. V lost 2 bases, J lost 4 bases, and 9 bases stayed unmatched. CDR1 and CDR2 (germline): LGHNA, YNFKEQ. This chain's CDR3 is CASSQRRTSGGDSDTQYF. DNA of the CDR3: TGTGCCAGCAGCCAAAGGAGAACTAGCGGGGGGGATTCAGATACGCAGTATTTT.

This clone was observed a single time. V is TRBV4-2 and J is TRBJ2-4, with 11 positions matching TRBD2. Germline-derived CDR1 and CDR2 are LGHNA and YNFKEQ. Trimming cost V 1 base and J 7 bases; bases outside gene matches: 3. The CDR3 is 15 amino acids. The DNA of the CDR3 is TGTGCCAGCAGCCAAGGTACTAGCGGGAGTAACATTCAGTACTTC. Its translation is CASSQGTSGSNIQYF.